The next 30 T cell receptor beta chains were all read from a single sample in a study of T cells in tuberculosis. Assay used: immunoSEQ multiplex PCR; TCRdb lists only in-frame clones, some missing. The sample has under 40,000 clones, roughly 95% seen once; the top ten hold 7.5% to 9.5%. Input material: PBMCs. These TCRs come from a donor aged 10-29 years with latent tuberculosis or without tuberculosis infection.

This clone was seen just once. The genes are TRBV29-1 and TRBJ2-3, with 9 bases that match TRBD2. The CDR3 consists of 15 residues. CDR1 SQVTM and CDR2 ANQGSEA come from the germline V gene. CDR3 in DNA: TGCAGTGGCCGGATACTAGCGGGCTCGGCAGATACGCAGTATTTT. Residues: CSGRILAGSADTQYF.

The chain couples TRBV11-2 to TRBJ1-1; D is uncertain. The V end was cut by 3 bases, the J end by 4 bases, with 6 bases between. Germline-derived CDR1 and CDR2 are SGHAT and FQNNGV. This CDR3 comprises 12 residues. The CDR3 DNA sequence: TGTGCCAGCAGCTTCGGCGGCACTGAAGCTTTCTTT. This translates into CASSFGGTEAFF.

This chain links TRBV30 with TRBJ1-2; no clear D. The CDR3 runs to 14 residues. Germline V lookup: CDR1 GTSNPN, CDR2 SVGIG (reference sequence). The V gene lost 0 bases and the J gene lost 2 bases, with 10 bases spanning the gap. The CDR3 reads CAWSVGRVNYGYTF. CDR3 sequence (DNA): TGTGCCTGGAGTGTGGGCAGAGTAAACTATGGCTACACCTTC.

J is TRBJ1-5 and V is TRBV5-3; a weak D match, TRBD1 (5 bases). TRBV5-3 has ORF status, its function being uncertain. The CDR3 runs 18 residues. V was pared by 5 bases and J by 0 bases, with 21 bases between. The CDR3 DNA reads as TGTGCCAGAAGTGAGGATTTGACAGCTCCTATTAGCAATCAGCCCCAGCATTTT. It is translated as CARSEDLTAPISNQPQHF.

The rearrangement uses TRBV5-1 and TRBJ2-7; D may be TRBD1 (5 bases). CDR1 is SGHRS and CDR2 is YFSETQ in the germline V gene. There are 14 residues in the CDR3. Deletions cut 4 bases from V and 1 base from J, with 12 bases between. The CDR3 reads CASSLRGLSYEQYF. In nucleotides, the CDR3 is TGCGCCAGCAGCCTAAGGGGCCTGTCCTACGAGCAGTACTTC.

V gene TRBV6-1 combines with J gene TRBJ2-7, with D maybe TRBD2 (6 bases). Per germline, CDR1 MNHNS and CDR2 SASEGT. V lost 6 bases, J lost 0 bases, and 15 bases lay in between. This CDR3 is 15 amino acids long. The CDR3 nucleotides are TGTGCCAGCAGCGGCGGGACGCTCCTCTCCTACGAGCAGTACTTC. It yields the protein CASSGGTLLSYEQYF.

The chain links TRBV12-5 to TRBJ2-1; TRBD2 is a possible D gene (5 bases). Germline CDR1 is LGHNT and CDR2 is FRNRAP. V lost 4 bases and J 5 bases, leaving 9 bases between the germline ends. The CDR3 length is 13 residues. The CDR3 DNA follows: TGTGCTAGTGGTTCCTGGCGGGACAATGAGCAGTTCTTC. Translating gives CASGSWRDNEQFF.

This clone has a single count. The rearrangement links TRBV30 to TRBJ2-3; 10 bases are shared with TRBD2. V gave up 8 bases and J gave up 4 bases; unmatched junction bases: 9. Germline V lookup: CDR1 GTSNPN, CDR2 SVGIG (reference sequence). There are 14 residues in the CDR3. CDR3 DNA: TGTGCCCGCGCCGAGCGGGAGGGTGCAGATACGCAGTATTTT. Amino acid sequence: CARAEREGADTQYF.

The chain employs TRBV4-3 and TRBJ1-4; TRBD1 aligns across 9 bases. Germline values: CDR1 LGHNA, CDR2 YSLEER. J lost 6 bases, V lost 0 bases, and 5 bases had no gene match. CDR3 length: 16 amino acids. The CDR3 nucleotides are TGCGCCAGCAGCCAAGATCTCCGGGACAGGGATGAAAAACTGTTTTTT. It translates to CASSQDLRDRDEKLFF.

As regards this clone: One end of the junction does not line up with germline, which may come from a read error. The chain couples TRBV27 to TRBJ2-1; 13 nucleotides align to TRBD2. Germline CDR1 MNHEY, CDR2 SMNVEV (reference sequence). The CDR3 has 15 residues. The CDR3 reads CANSLTSGRFNEQFF. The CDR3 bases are TGTGCCAACAGTTTGACTAGCGGGAGGTTCAATGAGCAGTTCTTC.

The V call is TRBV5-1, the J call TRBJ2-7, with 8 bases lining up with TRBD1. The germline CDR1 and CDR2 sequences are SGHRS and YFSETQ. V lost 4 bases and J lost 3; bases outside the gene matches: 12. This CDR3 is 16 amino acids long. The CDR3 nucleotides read TGCGCCAGCAGCCCCAGTCCGGGGACAGGTCACTACGAGCAGTACTTC. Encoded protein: CASSPSPGTGHYEQYF.

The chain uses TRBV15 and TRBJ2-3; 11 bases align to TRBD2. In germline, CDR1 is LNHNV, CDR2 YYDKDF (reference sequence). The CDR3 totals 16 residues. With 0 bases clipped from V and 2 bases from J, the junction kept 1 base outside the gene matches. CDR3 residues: CATSRETSGNTDTQYF. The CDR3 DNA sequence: TGTGCCACCAGCAGAGAGACTAGCGGGAACACAGATACGCAGTATTTT.

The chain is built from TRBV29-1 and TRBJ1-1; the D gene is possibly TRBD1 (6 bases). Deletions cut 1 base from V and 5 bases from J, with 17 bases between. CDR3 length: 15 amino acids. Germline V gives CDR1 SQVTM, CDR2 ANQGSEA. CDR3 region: CSVEARTGSRTEAFF. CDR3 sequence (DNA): TGCAGCGTTGAAGCTCGTACAGGGTCGAGGACTGAAGCTTTCTTT.

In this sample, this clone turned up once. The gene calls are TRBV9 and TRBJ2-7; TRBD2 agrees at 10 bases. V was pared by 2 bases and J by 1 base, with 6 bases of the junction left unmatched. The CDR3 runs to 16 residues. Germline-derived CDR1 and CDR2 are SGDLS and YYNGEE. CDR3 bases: TGTGCCAGCAGCGTGGGAGCGGGAGGGAGGTCCTACGAGCAGTACTTC. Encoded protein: CASSVGAGGRSYEQYF.

As DNA, the CDR3 is TGTGCCAGCCGAGGGGGAGCGGAGACCCAGTACTTC. Amino acid sequence: CASRGGAETQYF. The chain uses TRBV28 and TRBJ2-5, with D possibly being TRBD1 (6 bases). Germline V gives CDR1 MDHEN, CDR2 SYDVKM. The V and J ends lost 8 bases and 5 bases respectively, with 12 bases between them. The CDR3 length is 12 residues.

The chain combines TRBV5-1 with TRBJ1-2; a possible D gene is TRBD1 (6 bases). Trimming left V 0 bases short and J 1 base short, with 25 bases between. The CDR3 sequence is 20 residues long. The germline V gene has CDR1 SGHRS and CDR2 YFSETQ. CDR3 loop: CASSLASHGQIPTLNYGYTF. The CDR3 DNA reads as TGCGCCAGCAGCTTGGCCTCCCATGGACAGATACCAACCCTTAACTATGGCTACACCTTC. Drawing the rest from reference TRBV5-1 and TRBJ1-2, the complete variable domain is KAGVTQTPRYLIKTRGQQVTLSCSPISGHRSVSWYQQTPGQGLQFLFEYFSETQRNKGNFPGRFSGRQFSNSRSEMNVSTLELGDSALYLCASSLASHGQIPTLNYGYTFGSGTRLTVV.

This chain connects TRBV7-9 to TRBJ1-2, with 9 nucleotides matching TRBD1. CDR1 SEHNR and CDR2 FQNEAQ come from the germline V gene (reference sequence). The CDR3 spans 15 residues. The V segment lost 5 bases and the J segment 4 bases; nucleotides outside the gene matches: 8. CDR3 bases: TGTGCCAGCAGCCCCTGGACAGGGGAGGCCTATGGCTACACCTTC. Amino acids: CASSPWTGEAYGYTF.

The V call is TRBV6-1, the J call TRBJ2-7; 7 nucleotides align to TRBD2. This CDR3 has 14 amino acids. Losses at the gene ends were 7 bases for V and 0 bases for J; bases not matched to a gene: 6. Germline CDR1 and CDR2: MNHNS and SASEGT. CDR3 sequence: CASNLSGNSYEQYF. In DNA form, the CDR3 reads TGTGCCAGCAACCTCAGCGGGAACTCCTACGAGCAGTACTTC.

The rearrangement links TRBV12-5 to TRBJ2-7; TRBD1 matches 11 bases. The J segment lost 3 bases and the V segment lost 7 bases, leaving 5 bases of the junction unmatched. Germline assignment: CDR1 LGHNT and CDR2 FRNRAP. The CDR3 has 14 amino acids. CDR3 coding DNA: TGTGCTAGTGTCCGCGGGACAGGGGGCTACGAGCAGTACTTC. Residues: CASVRGTGGYEQYF.

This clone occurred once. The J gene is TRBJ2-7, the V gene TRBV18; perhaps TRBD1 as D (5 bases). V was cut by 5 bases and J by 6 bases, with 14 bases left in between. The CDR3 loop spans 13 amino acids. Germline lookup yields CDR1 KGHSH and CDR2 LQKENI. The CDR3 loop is CASSNDPQGEQYF. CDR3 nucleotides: TGTGCCAGCTCAAACGACCCCCAGGGCGAGCAGTACTTC.

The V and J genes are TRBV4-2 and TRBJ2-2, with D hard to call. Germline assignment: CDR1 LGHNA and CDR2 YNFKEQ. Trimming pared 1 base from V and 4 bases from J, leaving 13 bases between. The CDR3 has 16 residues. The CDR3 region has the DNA TGTGCCAGCAGCCAAGTGGTTTCGGGTGGCACCGGGGAGCTGTTTTTT. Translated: CASSQVVSGGTGELFF.

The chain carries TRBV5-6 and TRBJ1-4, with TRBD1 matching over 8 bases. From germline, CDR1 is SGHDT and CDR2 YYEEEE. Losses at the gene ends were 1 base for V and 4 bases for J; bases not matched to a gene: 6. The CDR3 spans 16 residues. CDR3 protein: CASSLTLDRVNEKLFF. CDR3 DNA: TGTGCCAGCAGCTTGACTTTGGACAGGGTTAATGAAAAACTGTTTTTT.

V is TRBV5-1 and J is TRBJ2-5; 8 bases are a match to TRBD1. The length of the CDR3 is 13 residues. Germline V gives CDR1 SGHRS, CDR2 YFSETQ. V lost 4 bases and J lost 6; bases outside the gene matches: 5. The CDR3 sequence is CASSPGQGKTQYF. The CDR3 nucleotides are TGCGCCAGCAGCCCCGGACAGGGAAAGACCCAGTACTTC.

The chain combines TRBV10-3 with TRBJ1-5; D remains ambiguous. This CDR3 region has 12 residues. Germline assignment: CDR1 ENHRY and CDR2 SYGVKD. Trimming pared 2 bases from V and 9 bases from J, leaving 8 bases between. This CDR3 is CAISEPPGPQHF. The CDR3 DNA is TGTGCCATCAGTGAGCCCCCGGGGCCCCAGCATTTT.

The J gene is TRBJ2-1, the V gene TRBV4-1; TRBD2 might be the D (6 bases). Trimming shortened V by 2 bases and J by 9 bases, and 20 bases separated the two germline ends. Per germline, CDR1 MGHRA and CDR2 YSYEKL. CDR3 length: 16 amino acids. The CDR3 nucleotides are TGCGCCAGCAGCCAACCCGCTCGGGGGAGAGTCCTTGAGCAGTTCTTC. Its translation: CASSQPARGRVLEQFF.

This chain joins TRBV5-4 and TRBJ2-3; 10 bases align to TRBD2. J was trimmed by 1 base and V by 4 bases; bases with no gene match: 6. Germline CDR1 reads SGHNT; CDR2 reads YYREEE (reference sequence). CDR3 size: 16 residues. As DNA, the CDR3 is TGTGCCAGCAGCAAACCTACTAGCGGGGGCACAGATACGCAGTATTTT. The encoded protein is CASSKPTSGGTDTQYF.

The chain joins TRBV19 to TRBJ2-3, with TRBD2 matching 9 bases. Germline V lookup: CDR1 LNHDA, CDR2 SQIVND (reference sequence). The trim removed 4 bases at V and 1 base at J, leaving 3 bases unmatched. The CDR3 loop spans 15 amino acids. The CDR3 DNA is TGTGCCAGTAGTAAATGGACTAGCGGCACAGATACGCAGTATTTT. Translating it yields CASSKWTSGTDTQYF.

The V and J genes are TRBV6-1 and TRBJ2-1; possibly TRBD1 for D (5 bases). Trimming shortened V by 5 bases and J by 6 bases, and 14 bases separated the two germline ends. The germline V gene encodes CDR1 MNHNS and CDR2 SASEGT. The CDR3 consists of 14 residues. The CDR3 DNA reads TGTGCCAGCAGTCGTGCAGGGAATCGCAATGAGCAGTTCTTC. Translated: CASSRAGNRNEQFF.

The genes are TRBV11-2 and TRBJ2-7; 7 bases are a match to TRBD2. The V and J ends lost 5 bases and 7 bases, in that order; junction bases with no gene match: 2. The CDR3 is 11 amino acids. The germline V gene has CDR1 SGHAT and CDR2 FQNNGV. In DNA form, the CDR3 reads TGTGCCAGCAGCCCCGGGGGGGAGCAGTACTTC. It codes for CASSPGGEQYF. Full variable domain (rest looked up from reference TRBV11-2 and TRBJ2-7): EAGVAQSPRYKIIEKRQSVAFWCNPISGHATLYWYQQILGQGPKLLIQFQNNGVVDDSQLPKDRFSAERLKGVDSTLKIQPAKLEDSAVYLCASSPGGEQYFGPGTRLTVT.

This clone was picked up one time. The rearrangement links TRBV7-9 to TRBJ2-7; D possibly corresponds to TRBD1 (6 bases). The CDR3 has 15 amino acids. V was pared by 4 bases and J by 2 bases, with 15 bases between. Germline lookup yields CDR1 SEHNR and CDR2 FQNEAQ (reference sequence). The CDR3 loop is CASSSDRTETYEQYF. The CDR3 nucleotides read TGTGCCAGCAGCTCCGACCGGACAGAGACCTACGAGCAGTACTTC.